The present T cell receptor (beta chain) was sequenced within a study of blood T cell repertoires in COVID-19. The wider study: Both acute and convalescent COVID-19 samples were obtained from the United States, Italy and Spain.

The length of the CDR3 is 14 residues. The ends lost 6 bases at V and 5 bases at J; junction bases unmatched: 4. Germline V lookup: CDR1 GTSNPN, CDR2 SVGIG (reference sequence). The table came from immunoSEQ multiplex PCR; TCRdb's copy has only in-frame clones and leaves some out. Of 150,000 or so clones in the sample, roughly 90% were seen once. The V call is TRBV30, the J call TRBJ2-3; the match to TRBD2 covers 14 bases. The specimen was peripheral blood. The clonotype originates from a man aged 55 to 69 with acute or convalescent COVID-19. CDR3 nucleotide sequence: TGTGCCTGCAAGACTAGCGGGGGGGGAGATACGCAGTATTTT. It yields the protein CACKTSGGGDTQYF.